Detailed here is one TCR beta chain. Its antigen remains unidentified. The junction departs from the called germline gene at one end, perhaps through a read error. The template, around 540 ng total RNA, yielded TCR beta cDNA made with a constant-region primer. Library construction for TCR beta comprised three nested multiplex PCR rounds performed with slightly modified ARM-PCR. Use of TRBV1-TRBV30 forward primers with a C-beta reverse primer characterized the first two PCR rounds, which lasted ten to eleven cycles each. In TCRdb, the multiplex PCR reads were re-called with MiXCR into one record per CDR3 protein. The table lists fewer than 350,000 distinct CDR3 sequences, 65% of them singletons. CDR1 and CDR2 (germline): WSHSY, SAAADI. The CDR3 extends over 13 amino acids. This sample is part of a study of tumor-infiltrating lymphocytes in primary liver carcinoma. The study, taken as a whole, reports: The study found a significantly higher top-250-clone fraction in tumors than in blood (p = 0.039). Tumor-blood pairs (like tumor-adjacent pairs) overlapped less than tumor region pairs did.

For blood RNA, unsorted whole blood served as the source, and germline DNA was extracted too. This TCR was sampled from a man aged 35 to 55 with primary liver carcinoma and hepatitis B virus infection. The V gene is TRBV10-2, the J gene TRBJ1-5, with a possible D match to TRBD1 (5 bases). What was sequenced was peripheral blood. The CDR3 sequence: CTSSGHGNQPQHF. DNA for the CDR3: TGCACCAGCTCAGGACATGGTAATCAGCCCCAGCATTTT.